This is a list of T cell receptor beta chains from one sample in a study of blood T cell repertoires in COVID-19. The table came from immunoSEQ multiplex PCR; TCRdb's copy has only in-frame clones and leaves some out. Among fewer than 120,000 clones listed, over 65% were seen once. The sequenced sample consisted of peripheral blood. The receptors were gathered from a woman aged 80 or over with acute or convalescent COVID-19. Each CDR3 is given with its conserved first and last residue. Clone sizes are given selectively: once, few, many, or a class where the clone is expanded.

clone_size j_call v_call cdr3_aa
NA TRBJ2-5 TRBV10-2 CASNLDSRPETQYF
NA TRBJ1-5 TRBV5-1 CASSDPGQPQHF
NA TRBJ1-5 TRBV19 CASSRNRGGNQPQHF
NA TRBJ1-6 TRBV20-1 CSASPGPGYNSPLHF
NA TRBJ2-6 TRBV11-3 CASSSQGGGANVLTF
once TRBJ1-2 TRBV18 CASSPRTGVVYTF
NA TRBJ2-7 TRBV5-1 CASSFAWRGYEQYF
NA TRBJ1-3 TRBV19 CASRLLSDSGNTIYF
NA TRBJ2-2 TRBV4-3 CASSQLAGDTGELFF
NA TRBJ1-1 TRBV18 CASSLADRNTEAFF
NA TRBJ1-1 TRBV6-5 CASKKGANTEAFF
NA TRBJ1-6 TRBV7-6 CASSLTQGRTPLHF
NA TRBJ1-5 TRBV28 CASSFGGRYQPQHF
NA TRBJ2-7 TRBV5-1 CASRGGTGGRYEQYF
NA TRBJ1-2 TRBV10-2 CASSEQGINGYTF
NA TRBJ1-2 TRBV4-1 CASSHSGTRVYGYTF
NA TRBJ2-1 TRBV9 CASSRSGSSYNEQFF
NA TRBJ1-6 TRBV27 CASTSRGPSSYNSPLHF
once TRBJ1-2 TRBV6-2/TRBV6-3 CASSPLRASPDFNYGYTF
NA TRBJ1-2 TRBV5-1 CASSVDRGDRYGYTF
NA TRBJ1-2 TRBV5-1 CASSLVGGDNYGYTF
once TRBJ2-2 TRBV13 CASSPIPGSGHTGELFF